This T cell receptor (beta chain) stems from a study of shared clonotypes between healthy human individuals. Broader study findings: Across subsets, estimated richness was generally greater for naive than for memory populations.

This table comes from immunoSEQ multiplex PCR, and its TCRdb copy is limited to in-frame clones, with some not included. The sample lists some 1.4 million clones; roughly 96% were seen once. V was pared by 3 bases and J by 4 bases, with 6 bases between. The CDR3 is made up of 12 amino acids. The V gene's germline CDR1 is LNHDA and CDR2 SQIVND (reference sequence). As concerns this clone: Antigen: not known. Other DNA variants within this sample encode the same CDR3.

Sequences were obtained from naive CD4+ T cells sorted from blood. Subset denoted: CD45RA+ positively selected. V is TRBV19 and J is TRBJ2-5, with TRBD2 as a possible D gene (5 bases). The clonotype was recovered from a young man in good health. Here the CDR3 reads CASSIAGETQYF. The CDR3 DNA follows: TGTGCCAGTAGTATTGCGGGAGAGACCCAGTACTTC.